The following is a T cell receptor beta chain sequence with its context. Its cognate antigen has yet to be identified. No base quality values were provided; no much bigger clone lies one nucleotide off. The sample originates from a study of blood T cell repertoires in COVID-19 (dated by TCRdb to the early 2020s). Study-wide context: Collaborator samples came from the United States, Italy and Spain and covered acute and convalescent phases of COVID-19. The prospective study material was composed of cDNA or gDNA derived from T cells, B-cell-depleted T cells, or PBMCs. Subjects who had been exposed to COVID-19, were actively infected with it, or had recovered from it provided the deeply sampled blood TCRbeta repertoires that made up the dataset. A freely available public database, intended as a resource for researchers studying the immune response to SARS-CoV-2, is where the repertoires were released. Samples came from the ongoing ImmuneRACE study (first 160 participants) plus 1,254 subjects from 6 global collaborators. Sample metadata almost always included a de-identified subject ID, COVID-19 status, age in years and sex. Where available, HLA class I and class II types were taken from metadata supplied by the sample provider and were not determined by assay-based typing.

Enrolling through a virtual design, the prospective study's participants ranged in age from roughly 18 to 95 years and lived across 20 to 25 United States geographic areas. In the prospective study, cohorts were assigned on the basis of participant-reported clinical history obtained from a screening survey and a study questionnaire. Recovered participants in ImmuneRACE Cohort 3 were defined by two consecutive negative NP/OP PCR tests, clearance by a healthcare professional, or resolution of symptoms. In the prospective study, mobile phlebotomists collected whole blood, serum and a nasopharyngeal or oropharyngeal swab from each participant. Prospective study participants could optionally give additional blood draws and questionnaires over an approximately 2-month period. Before DNA extraction, prospective study blood samples were shipped either frozen or at room temperature. The full study reports these points: How much clinical and demographic metadata was included differed by source and by participant, and the metadata was provided uncurated.

V is shortened by 2 bases, J by 3 bases, and the region joining them spans 11 bases. The germline V gene (reference sequence) supplies CDR1 LNHDA and CDR2 SQIVND. The CDR3 contains 15 residues, cysteine and phenylalanine counted. The entry retains the CDR3 DNA only, 45 bases that are in frame from base 1. TCRbeta CDR3 regions were amplified from genomic DNA using the immunoSEQ Assay, a bias-controlled multiplex PCR. The paper's data handling went like this. The number of nucleated cells in each sample was estimated from the amplification of reference gene primers within the assay. To quantify the absolute abundance of each unique TCRbeta CDR3 rearrangement, sequence reads were collapsed and filtered. Productive Simpson clonality was computed per sample as the square root of Simpson's diversity index over productive rearrangements. Here the immuneACCESS table is served through TCRdb, limited to in-frame sequences with V and J called. Missing clones are a known gap in these copies; in checked studies unresolved V genes cover under half, and the rest lacks a known reason. V and J calls and clone size are as listed in that table; D and trimming were resolved from the DNA. The sample table shows a few hundred thousand clones, and approximately 83% are seen once. Together, the top ten hold under 2.5% of the sample.

The sequence was obtained from a man aged 30-40 years who had recovered from COVID-19. The rearrangement joined TRBV19 to TRBJ1-5, with TRBD1 as a weak D call on 5 bases. The specimen sequenced was PBMCs or T cells enriched from blood (not recorded which). The nucleotides read TGTGCCAGTAGTATAACCAGGGAGGTCAATCAGCCCCAGCATTTT. Its translation is CASSITREVNQPQHF.